This record concerns one T cell receptor (beta chain) sequence. The antigen remains undetermined. Samples held about 0.9-10 million cryopreserved PBMC, and DNA extraction followed. This record comes from a study of long-term antiretroviral therapy in people with HIV. The libraries were made with immunoSEQ v3.0 at survey level. The repertoire was sequenced with immunoSEQ multiplex PCR; TCRdb's copy has only in-frame clones and lacks some. The sample carries over 15,000 clones, 75% to 90% recorded once. V lost 8 bases to trimming and J lost 4 bases; unmatched junction nucleotides: 12. The germline V gene has CDR1 MDHEN and CDR2 SYDVKM. The CDR3 totals 16 residues. Notes on the study in general: Even long-term ART left TRB diversity below transplant donor controls, despite gains. The study lacked data on ART adherence, viral resistance or therapy changes. All blood samples came from the years 2004 to 2017, possibly under older ART regimens.

This sample comprised unsorted PBMCs, obtained 4.2 years after starting antiretroviral therapy. The chain carries TRBV28 and TRBJ2-2; 8 bases line up with TRBD2. The sequence derives from a man aged 50 to 60 with HIV. CDR3 nucleotide sequence: TGTGCCAGCTACCACCGGGGGGGATGGGGCACCGGGGAGCTGTTTTTT. Translating it yields CASYHRGGWGTGELFF.